The rows below give T cell receptor beta chains drawn from one sample of a study of vaccination effects on CD4 cells after COVID-19. Sequencing used immunoSEQ multiplex PCR; TCRdb keeps in-frame clones, though not all of them. The data show about 73,000 clones, over 65% seen once. No cognate antigen is known for these TCRs. The material sequenced was CD4+ T cells from PBMCs cultured without peptide, taken after COVID-19 vaccination. Receptors originate from a human donor who received a COVID-19 vaccine. CDR3s include the opening cysteine and the closing phenylalanine or tryptophan. Each record gives: clone size, CDR3 length, V gene, D gene, J gene, CDR3 protein, CDR3 DNA. A D gene is named only where the DNA matches it firmly. Part of the rows lack a size; the others show once, few, many or a class for expanded clones.

clone size: -; CDR3 length: 16; V gene: TRBV3-1/TRBV3-2; D gene: TRBD1; J gene: TRBJ2-2; CDR3 protein: CASSQGQGSNTGELFF; CDR3 DNA: TGTGCCAGCAGCCAAGGACAGGGATCGAACACCGGGGAGCTGTTTTTT
clone size: -; CDR3 length: 16; V gene: TRBV5-1; D gene: TRBD2; J gene: TRBJ2-1; CDR3 protein: CASSMGLAGDYNEQFF; CDR3 DNA: TGCGCCAGCAGCATGGGACTAGCGGGGGACTACAATGAGCAGTTCTTC
clone size: -; CDR3 length: 13; V gene: TRBV12-3/TRBV12-4; D gene: -; J gene: TRBJ1-4; CDR3 protein: CASSLGTREKLFF; CDR3 DNA: TGTGCCAGCAGTTTGGGGACGAGGGAAAAACTGTTTTTT
clone size: few; CDR3 length: 15; V gene: TRBV7-3; D gene: TRBD2; J gene: TRBJ2-2; CDR3 protein: CASSPMSGGHGELFF; CDR3 DNA: TGTGCCAGCAGCCCCATGAGCGGGGGGCACGGGGAGCTGTTTTTT
clone size: -; CDR3 length: 15; V gene: TRBV18; D gene: -; J gene: TRBJ2-5; CDR3 protein: CASSNRQASQETQYF; CDR3 DNA: TGTGCCAGCTCTAATAGACAAGCTAGCCAAGAGACCCAGTACTTC
clone size: -; CDR3 length: 17; V gene: TRBV27; D gene: -; J gene: TRBJ1-4; CDR3 protein: CASSLAPPDPTNEKLFF; CDR3 DNA: TGTGCCAGCAGTTTAGCCCCCCCGGACCCAACTAATGAAAAACTGTTTTTT
clone size: -; CDR3 length: 16; V gene: TRBV18; D gene: -; J gene: TRBJ1-5; CDR3 protein: CASSPSNSLAYQPQHF; CDR3 DNA: TGTGCCAGCTCACCATCAAATAGTCTGGCGTATCAGCCCCAGCATTTT
clone size: -; CDR3 length: 13; V gene: TRBV28; D gene: -; J gene: TRBJ1-4; CDR3 protein: CASSFSGEEKLFF; CDR3 DNA: TGTGCCAGCAGTTTTTCAGGGGAAGAAAAACTGTTTTTT
clone size: -; CDR3 length: 15; V gene: TRBV6-6; D gene: -; J gene: TRBJ1-5; CDR3 protein: CASTAGQRGVAPQHF; CDR3 DNA: TGTGCCAGCACCGCCGGACAGAGGGGAGTCGCGCCCCAGCATTTT
clone size: -; CDR3 length: 17; V gene: TRBV7-3; D gene: -; J gene: TRBJ2-2; CDR3 protein: CASSSLVAGANTGELFF; CDR3 DNA: TGTGCCAGCAGCTCCCTAGTCGCAGGGGCTAACACCGGGGAGCTGTTTTTT
clone size: -; CDR3 length: 13; V gene: TRBV3-1/TRBV3-2; D gene: TRBD1; J gene: TRBJ2-1; CDR3 protein: CASRGGRYNEQFF; CDR3 DNA: TGTGCCAGCAGAGGGGGCCGATACAATGAGCAGTTCTTC
clone size: -; CDR3 length: 14; V gene: TRBV28; D gene: -; J gene: TRBJ2-5; CDR3 protein: CASSLNGAGETQYF; CDR3 DNA: TGTGCCAGCAGTTTAAATGGGGCAGGGGAGACCCAGTACTTC
clone size: -; CDR3 length: 14; V gene: TRBV19; D gene: TRBD1; J gene: TRBJ2-5; CDR3 protein: CASRPGQGYETQYF; CDR3 DNA: TGTGCCAGTAGGCCGGGACAGGGATACGAGACCCAGTACTTC
clone size: few; CDR3 length: 13; V gene: TRBV2; D gene: -; J gene: TRBJ1-5; CDR3 protein: CSSGTYSNQPQHF; CDR3 DNA: TGTTCATCAGGGACTTATAGCAATCAGCCCCAGCATTTT
clone size: -; CDR3 length: 13; V gene: TRBV5-1; D gene: -; J gene: TRBJ1-1; CDR3 protein: CASSFVPNTEAFF; CDR3 DNA: TGCGCCAGCAGCTTCGTCCCGAACACTGAAGCTTTCTTT
clone size: -; CDR3 length: 14; V gene: TRBV7-3; D gene: TRBD2; J gene: TRBJ2-3; CDR3 protein: CASSLGLATDTQYF; CDR3 DNA: TGTGCCAGCAGCTTGGGACTAGCTACAGATACGCAGTATTTT
clone size: -; CDR3 length: 15; V gene: TRBV25-1; D gene: TRBD1; J gene: TRBJ2-5; CDR3 protein: CASSEYATGRETQYF; CDR3 DNA: TGTGCCAGCAGTGAATATGCGACAGGGCGGGAGACCCAGTACTTC
clone size: -; CDR3 length: 14; V gene: TRBV4-2; D gene: -; J gene: TRBJ2-5; CDR3 protein: CASSQDVLRETQYF; CDR3 DNA: TGTGCCAGCAGCCAAGATGTTTTGAGGGAGACCCAGTACTTC
clone size: -; CDR3 length: 15; V gene: TRBV4-1; D gene: -; J gene: TRBJ1-2; CDR3 protein: CASSPVGREYYGYTF; CDR3 DNA: TGCGCCAGCAGCCCAGTAGGGCGAGAATACTATGGCTACACCTTC
clone size: -; CDR3 length: 16; V gene: TRBV10-1; D gene: -; J gene: TRBJ2-5; CDR3 protein: CASSESNSQGQETQYF; CDR3 DNA: TGCGCCAGCAGTGAGTCGAATAGCCAGGGCCAAGAGACCCAGTACTTC
clone size: -; CDR3 length: 16; V gene: TRBV9; D gene: -; J gene: TRBJ2-1; CDR3 protein: CASSPKGGRTYNEQFF; CDR3 DNA: TGTGCCAGCAGCCCTAAGGGGGGACGTACCTACAATGAGCAGTTCTTC
clone size: -; CDR3 length: 14; V gene: TRBV6-5; D gene: TRBD1; J gene: TRBJ1-2; CDR3 protein: CASSSDRARGGYTF; CDR3 DNA: TGTGCCAGCAGTTCCGACAGGGCTAGGGGAGGCTACACCTTC
clone size: -; CDR3 length: 14; V gene: TRBV7-8; D gene: -; J gene: TRBJ1-6; CDR3 protein: CASSLVFQNSPLHF; CDR3 DNA: TGTGCCAGCAGCTTGGTTTTTCAAAATTCACCCCTCCACTTT
clone size: -; CDR3 length: 15; V gene: TRBV3-1/TRBV3-2; D gene: -; J gene: TRBJ1-5; CDR3 protein: CASSPHGYSNQPQHF; CDR3 DNA: TGTGCCAGCAGCCCACATGGCTATAGCAATCAGCCCCAGCATTTT
clone size: -; CDR3 length: 12; V gene: TRBV30; D gene: TRBD1; J gene: TRBJ1-1; CDR3 protein: CAWGQGHTEAFF; CDR3 DNA: TGTGCGTGGGGACAGGGTCACACTGAAGCTTTCTTT
clone size: -; CDR3 length: 14; V gene: TRBV27; D gene: -; J gene: TRBJ1-3; CDR3 protein: CASSSSGRGNTIYF; CDR3 DNA: -
clone size: -; CDR3 length: 14; V gene: TRBV5-1; D gene: TRBD1; J gene: TRBJ1-1; CDR3 protein: CASSPTGTGTEAFF; CDR3 DNA: TGCGCCAGCAGCCCTACTGGGACAGGGACTGAAGCTTTCTTT
clone size: -; CDR3 length: 15; V gene: TRBV5-1; D gene: TRBD1; J gene: TRBJ1-3; CDR3 protein: CASSLPGQGKDTIYF; CDR3 DNA: TGCGCCAGCAGCCTTCCGGGACAGGGGAAGGACACCATATATTTT
clone size: -; CDR3 length: 13; V gene: TRBV24-1; D gene: -; J gene: TRBJ1-2; CDR3 protein: CATSDSRGYGYTF; CDR3 DNA: TGTGCCACCAGTGATTCCAGGGGCTATGGCTACACCTTC
clone size: -; CDR3 length: 16; V gene: TRBV10-3; D gene: -; J gene: TRBJ2-3; CDR3 protein: CAISDPSIQYTDTQYF; CDR3 DNA: TGTGCCATCAGTGATCCGTCTATCCAGTACACAGATACGCAGTATTTT
clone size: -; CDR3 length: 18; V gene: TRBV7-6; D gene: -; J gene: TRBJ2-3; CDR3 protein: CASSLRRGGGHSTDTQYF; CDR3 DNA: TGTGCCAGCAGCCTCCGGCGAGGCGGGGGACATAGCACAGATACGCAGTATTTT
clone size: -; CDR3 length: 14; V gene: TRBV6-5; D gene: TRBD1; J gene: TRBJ1-1; CDR3 protein: CASRATGELGEAFF; CDR3 DNA: TGTGCCAGCAGGGCCACAGGGGAATTGGGTGAAGCTTTCTTT
clone size: -; CDR3 length: 17; V gene: TRBV27; D gene: TRBD2; J gene: TRBJ2-2; CDR3 protein: CASSQKSGGANTGELFF; CDR3 DNA: TGTGCCAGCAGTCAAAAGAGCGGGGGGGCGAACACCGGGGAGCTGTTTTTT
clone size: -; CDR3 length: 16; V gene: TRBV6-2/TRBV6-3; D gene: -; J gene: TRBJ1-4; CDR3 protein: CASSPLRGGVEEKLFF; CDR3 DNA: TGTGCCAGCAGCCCTCTACGAGGGGGGGTGGAGGAAAAACTGTTTTTT
clone size: -; CDR3 length: 16; V gene: TRBV24-1; D gene: -; J gene: TRBJ2-1; CDR3 protein: CATSDLVPGSYNEQFF; CDR3 DNA: TGTGCCACCAGTGATTTAGTTCCGGGCTCCTACAATGAGCAGTTCTTC
clone size: -; CDR3 length: 15; V gene: TRBV5-1; D gene: -; J gene: TRBJ2-2; CDR3 protein: CASSDPGQNTGELFF; CDR3 DNA: TGCGCCAGCAGCGATCCGGGACAGAACACCGGGGAGCTGTTTTTT
clone size: once; CDR3 length: 13; V gene: TRBV2; D gene: -; J gene: TRBJ2-3; CDR3 protein: CASSGVAVNTQYF; CDR3 DNA: TGTGCCAGCAGTGGGGTCGCCGTTAATACGCAGTATTTT
clone size: -; CDR3 length: 13; V gene: TRBV6-5; D gene: -; J gene: TRBJ2-1; CDR3 protein: CASSYKGYNEQFF; CDR3 DNA: TGTGCCAGCAGTTATAAGGGGTACAATGAGCAGTTCTTC
clone size: -; CDR3 length: 14; V gene: TRBV7-2; D gene: -; J gene: TRBJ2-5; CDR3 protein: CASSLGGQKETQYF; CDR3 DNA: TGTGCCAGCAGCTTGGGGGGACAGAAAGAGACCCAGTACTTC
clone size: -; CDR3 length: 12; V gene: TRBV7-9; D gene: -; J gene: TRBJ1-1; CDR3 protein: CASSPADTEAFF; CDR3 DNA: TGTGCCAGCAGCCCGGCGGACACTGAAGCTTTCTTT
clone size: -; CDR3 length: 16; V gene: TRBV20-1; D gene: -; J gene: TRBJ1-3; CDR3 protein: CSASRGGERSGNTIYF; CDR3 DNA: TGCAGTGCTAGTAGGGGAGGGGAGCGGTCTGGAAACACCATATATTTT
clone size: -; CDR3 length: 15; V gene: TRBV4-2; D gene: TRBD1; J gene: TRBJ1-6; CDR3 protein: CASSRAGGNNSPLHF; CDR3 DNA: TGTGCCAGCAGCCGAGCAGGGGGAAATAATTCACCCCTCCACTTT
clone size: -; CDR3 length: 15; V gene: TRBV30; D gene: TRBD2; J gene: TRBJ2-3; CDR3 protein: CAWSFPSGRTDTQYF; CDR3 DNA: TGTGCCTGGAGCTTCCCTAGCGGAAGAACAGATACGCAGTATTTT
clone size: -; CDR3 length: 15; V gene: TRBV5-5; D gene: -; J gene: TRBJ2-5; CDR3 protein: CASSPSPGHEETQYF; CDR3 DNA: TGTGCCAGCAGCCCTAGTCCCGGACACGAAGAGACCCAGTACTTC
clone size: once; CDR3 length: 15; V gene: TRBV4-1; D gene: TRBD1; J gene: TRBJ2-5; CDR3 protein: CASSQYDRDGETQYF; CDR3 DNA: TGCGCCAGCAGCCAATATGACAGGGACGGAGAGACCCAGTACTTC